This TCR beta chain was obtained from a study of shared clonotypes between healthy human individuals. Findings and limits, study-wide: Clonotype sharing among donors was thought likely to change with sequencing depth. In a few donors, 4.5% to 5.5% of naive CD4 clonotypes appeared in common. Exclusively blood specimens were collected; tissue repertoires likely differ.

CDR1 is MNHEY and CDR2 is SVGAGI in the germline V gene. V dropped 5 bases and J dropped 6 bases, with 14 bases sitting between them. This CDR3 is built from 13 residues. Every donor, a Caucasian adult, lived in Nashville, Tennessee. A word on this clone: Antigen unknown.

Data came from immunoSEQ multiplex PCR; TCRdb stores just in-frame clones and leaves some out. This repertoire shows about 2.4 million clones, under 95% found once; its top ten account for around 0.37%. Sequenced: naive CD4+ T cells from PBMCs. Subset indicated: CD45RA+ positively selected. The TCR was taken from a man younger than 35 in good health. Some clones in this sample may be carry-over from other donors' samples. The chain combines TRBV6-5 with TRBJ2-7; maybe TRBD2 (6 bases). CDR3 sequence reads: CASSKDGTREQYF. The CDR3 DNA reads TGTGCCAGCAGTAAAGACGGGACTCGCGAGCAGTACTTC.